Following are 18 T cell receptor beta chains from one sample sequenced in a study of T-cell reconstitution after alpha-beta-depleted transplantation in children. The authors prepared the TCRbeta library with unique molecular identifiers. TCRdb reanalysed the PCR reads using MiXCR and keeps one entry per CDR3 protein. The table shows approximately 350,000 distinct CDR3 sequences, with roughly 17% occurring only once. This specimen was PBMCs, mostly from graft donor cells, taken 360 days after TCRalphabeta/CD19-depleted stem cell transplant. These receptor sequences come from a male patient aged 2-9 years who had a stem cell transplant for acute lymphoblastic leukemia, so the T cells may come from the graft donor.

Ten or more counts support this clonotype. The chain joins TRBV29-1 to TRBJ1-2; D gene ambiguous. Deletions cut 4 bases from V and 2 bases from J, with 5 bases between. The CDR3 covers 11 residues. The germline V gene encodes CDR1 SQVTM and CDR2 ANQGSEA. The CDR3 DNA sequence: TGCAGCGTTGCGCAGAACTATGGCTACACCTTC. Its protein product is CSVAQNYGYTF.

J is TRBJ1-2 and V is TRBV7-2; 11 nucleotides agree with TRBD1. The CDR3 consists of 14 residues. Germline V gene sequence: CDR1 SGHTA, CDR2 FQGNSA. The trim removed 7 bases at V and 7 bases at J, leaving 8 bases unmatched. The CDR3 DNA sequence: TGTGCCAGCACCATGGACAGGGGGCGCGGTGGCTACACCTTC. As protein: CASTMDRGRGGYTF.

This chain links TRBV30 with TRBJ2-3; D is undetermined. This CDR3 region has 11 residues. Trimming removed 1 base at V and 5 bases at J, with 4 bases between. Germline loops: CDR1 GTSNPN, CDR2 SVGIG (reference sequence). The CDR3 DNA is TGTGCCTGGAGTGCCCTAGATACGCAGTATTTT. It yields the protein CAWSALDTQYF.

This chain joins TRBV11-2 and TRBJ2-5; 12 bases line up with TRBD2. With 0 bases clipped from V and 4 bases from J, the junction kept 6 bases outside the gene matches. Looked up from germline, CDR1 is SGHAT and CDR2 is FQNNGV. The CDR3 consists of 17 residues. DNA for the CDR3: TGTGCCAGCAGCTTAGAAGGACTAGCGGGATGGGTAGAGACCCAGTACTTC. Residues: CASSLEGLAGWVETQYF.

In its sample, this clonotype was seen once. This may be a read error, as it is one base from a much larger clone. This rearrangement joins TRBV28 to TRBJ2-2, with no clear D. This CDR3 region has 18 residues. Deletions cut 8 bases from V and 0 bases from J, with 22 bases between. CDR1 and CDR2 (germline): MDHEN, SYDVKM. CDR3 loop: CASGLPDELPPNTGELFF. In nucleotides, the CDR3 is TGTGCCAGCGGTCTGCCGGACGAGCTACCCCCGAACACCGGGGAGCTGTTTTTT.

The sample holds a few counts of this clonotype. The rearrangement joins TRBV20-1 to TRBJ2-3, with D possibly TRBD2 on 5 matching bases. CDR3 length equals 13 residues. The germline V and J ends were trimmed by 3 bases and 6 bases, with 13 bases remaining between them. From germline, CDR1 is DFQATT and CDR2 SNEGSKA (reference sequence). CDR3 sequence: CSARGSPPDTQYF. CDR3 nucleotide sequence: TGCAGTGCTAGGGGGAGCCCTCCGGATACGCAGTATTTT.

The chain uses TRBV20-1 and TRBJ2-2; D perhaps matches TRBD1 (6 bases). This CDR3 spans 14 amino acids. The V and J ends lost 7 bases and 4 bases respectively, with 16 bases between them. Germline CDR1 and CDR2: DFQATT and SNEGSKA (reference sequence). CDR3 sequence: CSVGRGGATGELFF. In nucleotides, the CDR3 is TGCAGTGTTGGTCGAGGGGGAGCCACCGGGGAGCTGTTTTTT.

At least ten counts were recorded for this clonotype. This chain joins TRBV28 and TRBJ2-6, with TRBD1 as a possible D gene (6 bases). The length of the CDR3 is 15 residues. Germline V gene sequence: CDR1 MDHEN, CDR2 SYDVKM. The germline V and J ends were trimmed by 6 bases and 1 base, with 10 bases remaining between them. As DNA, the CDR3 is TGTGCCAGCAGCCGGACAGAGTCTGGGGCCAACGTCCTGACTTTC. Protein: CASSRTESGANVLTF.

This clonotype has just a few counts. V gene TRBV12-3 or TRBV12-4 combines with J gene TRBJ1-5; D not resolved. Trimming removed 2 bases from V and 2 bases from J, with 7 bases in between. The CDR3 runs 14 residues. The CDR3 here is CASSLIPGNQPQHF. CDR3 bases: TGTGCCAGCAGTTTAATCCCAGGCAATCAGCCCCAGCATTTT.

This clonotype was recorded at least ten times. The chain employs TRBV12-3 or TRBV12-4 and TRBJ2-4, with D possibly matching TRBD1 (7 bases). The germline V and J ends were trimmed by 5 bases and 5 bases, with 19 bases remaining between them. This CDR3 is built from 16 residues. CDR3 region: CASSPFRGVKENIQYF. The CDR3 DNA sequence: TGTGCCAGCAGTCCCTTCAGGGGGGTTAAGGAAAACATTCAGTACTTC.

In regard to this clonotype: At one of its ends the junction is not consistent with the germline gene, which may arise from a read error. This chain links TRBV2 with TRBJ2-1, with 9 bases lining up with TRBD2. CDR3 length: 14 residues. Germline CDR1 and CDR2: SNHLY and FYNNEI. The CDR3: CASSEREGKVEEFF. The CDR3 coding sequence is TGTGCCAGCAGTGAGCGGGAGGGCAAGGTTGAGGAGTTCTTC.

This clonotype was observed many times. The chain combines TRBV7-2 with TRBJ2-1, with D maybe TRBD2 (7 bases). Germline V CDR1 and CDR2: SGHTA, FQGNSA. The CDR3 is 13 amino acids. V dropped 0 bases and J dropped 13 bases, with 13 bases sitting between them. The CDR3 nucleotides read TGTGCCAGCAGCTTAGCTGGGAGGGGACACCAGTTCTTC. Amino acids: CASSLAGRGHQFF.

In this sample, this clonotype turned up a few times. The V gene is TRBV5-1, the J gene TRBJ2-1; 13 positions match TRBD2. The germline V gene encodes CDR1 SGHRS and CDR2 YFSETQ. Unmatched junction bases numbered 5, after V lost 3 bases and J lost 8 bases. This CDR3 has 15 amino acids. The CDR3 nucleotides read TGCGCCAGCAGCTGGACTAGCGGGAGCCCTCATGAGCAGTTCTTC. It codes for CASSWTSGSPHEQFF.

This clonotype came up many times. This chain links TRBV29-1 with TRBJ2-1; D is uncertain. Per germline, CDR1 SQVTM and CDR2 ANQGSEA. The CDR3 length is 12 residues. V lost 6 bases and J 4 bases, leaving 10 bases between the germline ends. CDR3: CSVVKRYNEQFF. In DNA form, the CDR3 reads TGCAGCGTCGTGAAAAGGTACAATGAGCAGTTCTTC.

The chain couples TRBV4-1 to TRBJ2-1; perhaps TRBD2 as D (5 bases). Germline values: CDR1 MGHRA, CDR2 YSYEKL. Trimming pared 9 bases from V and 3 bases from J, leaving 15 bases between. The CDR3 is 14 amino acids. The CDR3 loop reads CASSRAGIYNEQFF. CDR3 bases: TGCGCCAGTTCCCGGGCGGGCATCTACAATGAGCAGTTCTTC.

On this clonotype: This sequence may be a read error, since a much larger clone differs from it by one base. The rearrangement uses TRBV7-2 and TRBJ2-7; D not certain. The germline CDR1 and CDR2 sequences are SGHTA and FQGNSA. Between the trimmed V and J ends, which lost 3 bases and 3 bases, there was a span of 12 bases. This CDR3 contains 14 residues. The CDR3 reads CASSLSRVIYEQYF. CDR3 sequence (DNA): TGTGCCAGCAGCTTGTCCCGGGTCATCTACGAGCAGTACTTC. The full variable domain, its missing parts supplied by reference TRBV7-2 and TRBJ2-7, is GAGVSQSPSNKVTEKGKDVELRCDPISGHTALYWYRQSLGQGLEFLIYFQGNSAPDKSGLPSDRFSAERTGGSVSTLTIQRTQQEDSAVYLCASSLSRVIYEQYFGPGTRLTVT.

V is TRBV5-5 and J is TRBJ2-5; D is ambiguous. CDR1 and CDR2 (germline): SGHKS, YYEKEE (reference sequence). The CDR3 is 12 amino acids. V lost 0 bases and J lost 7, with 7 bases in between. The CDR3 here is CASSLDIGTQYF. Here the CDR3 DNA reads TGTGCCAGCAGCTTGGATATTGGGACCCAGTACTTC.

This clonotype has only a few counts. The chain employs TRBV4-3 and TRBJ2-3, with 8 bases matching TRBD2. CDR1 LGHNA and CDR2 YSLEER come from the germline V gene. V lost 4 bases to trimming and J lost 1 base; unmatched junction nucleotides: 7. The CDR3 runs to 16 residues. CDR3 residues: CASSRDAGGGTDTQYF. CDR3 DNA sequence: TGCGCCAGCAGCCGCGACGCCGGGGGGGGCACAGATACGCAGTATTTT.